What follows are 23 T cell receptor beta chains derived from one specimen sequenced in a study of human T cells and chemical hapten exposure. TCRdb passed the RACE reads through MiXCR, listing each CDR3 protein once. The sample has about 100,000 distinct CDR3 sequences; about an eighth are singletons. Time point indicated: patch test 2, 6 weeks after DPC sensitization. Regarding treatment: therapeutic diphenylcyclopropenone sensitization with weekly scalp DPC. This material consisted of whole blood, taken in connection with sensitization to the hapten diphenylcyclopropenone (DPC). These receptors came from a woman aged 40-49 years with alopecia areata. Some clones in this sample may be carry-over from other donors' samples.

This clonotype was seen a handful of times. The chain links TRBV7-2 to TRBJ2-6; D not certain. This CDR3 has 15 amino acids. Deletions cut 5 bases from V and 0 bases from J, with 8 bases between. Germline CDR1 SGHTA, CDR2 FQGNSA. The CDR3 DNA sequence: TGTGCCAGCAGCCCCCAGCTCTCTGGGGCCAACGTCCTGACTTTC. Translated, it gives CASSPQLSGANVLTF.

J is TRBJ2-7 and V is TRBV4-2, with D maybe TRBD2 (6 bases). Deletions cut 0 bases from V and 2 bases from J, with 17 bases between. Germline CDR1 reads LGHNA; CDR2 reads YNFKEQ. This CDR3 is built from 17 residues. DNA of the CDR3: TGTGCCAGCAGCCAAGATTACGGGAGTTCAAGGGCCTACGAGCAGTACTTC. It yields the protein CASSQDYGSSRAYEQYF.

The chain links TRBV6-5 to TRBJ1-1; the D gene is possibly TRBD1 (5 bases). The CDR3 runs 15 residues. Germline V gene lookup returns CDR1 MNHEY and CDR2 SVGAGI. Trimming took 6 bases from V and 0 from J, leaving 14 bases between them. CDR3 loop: CASRGLVPMNTEAFF. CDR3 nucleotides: TGTGCCAGCAGGGGGCTGGTCCCCATGAACACTGAAGCTTTCTTT.

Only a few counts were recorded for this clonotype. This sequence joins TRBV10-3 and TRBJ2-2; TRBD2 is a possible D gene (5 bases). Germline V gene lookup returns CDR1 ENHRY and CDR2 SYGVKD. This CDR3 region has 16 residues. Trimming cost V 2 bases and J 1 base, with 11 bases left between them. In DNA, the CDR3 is TGTGCCATCAGTGAGGAGGGAGCGGAGAACACCGGGGAGCTGTTTTTT. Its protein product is CAISEEGAENTGELFF.

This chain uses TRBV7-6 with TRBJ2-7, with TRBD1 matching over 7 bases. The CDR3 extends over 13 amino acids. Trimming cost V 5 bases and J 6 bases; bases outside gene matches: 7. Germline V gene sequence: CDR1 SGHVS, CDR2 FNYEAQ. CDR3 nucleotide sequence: TGTGCCAGCAGCCTTCCAGGGACAGTCGAGCAGTACTTC. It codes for CASSLPGTVEQYF.

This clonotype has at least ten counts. This chain's CDR3 is CASSGGVSNSNQPQHF. The CDR3 coding sequence is TGTGCCAGCAGCGGGGGGGTCAGTAATAGCAATCAGCCCCAGCATTTT. V gene TRBV7-9 combines with J gene TRBJ1-5; D might be TRBD1 (5 bases). The CDR3 length is 16 residues. V was pared by 5 bases and J by 0 bases, with 14 bases between. Germline loops: CDR1 SEHNR, CDR2 FQNEAQ (reference sequence).

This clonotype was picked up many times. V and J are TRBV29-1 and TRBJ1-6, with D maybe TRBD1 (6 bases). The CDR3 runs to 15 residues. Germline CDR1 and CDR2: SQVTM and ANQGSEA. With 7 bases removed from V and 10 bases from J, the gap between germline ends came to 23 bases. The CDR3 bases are TGCAGCGCCAGGACAGAGGCTAGTCTAACCTCACCCCTCCACTTT. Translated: CSARTEASLTSPLHF.

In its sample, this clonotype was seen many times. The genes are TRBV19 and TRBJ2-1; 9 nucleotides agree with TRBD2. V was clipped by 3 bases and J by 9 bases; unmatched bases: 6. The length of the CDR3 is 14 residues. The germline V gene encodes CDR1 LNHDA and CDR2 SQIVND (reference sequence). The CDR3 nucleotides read TGTGCCAGTAGTATGGGGACTAGCCGACTTGAGCAGTTCTTC. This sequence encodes CASSMGTSRLEQFF.

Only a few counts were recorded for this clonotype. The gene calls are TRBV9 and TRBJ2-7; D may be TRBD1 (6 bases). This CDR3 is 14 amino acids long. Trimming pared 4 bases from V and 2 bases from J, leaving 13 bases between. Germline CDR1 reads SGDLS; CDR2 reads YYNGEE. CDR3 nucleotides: TGTGCCAGCAGCCCCTTAAGGACAGCCTACGAGCAGTACTTC. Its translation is CASSPLRTAYEQYF.

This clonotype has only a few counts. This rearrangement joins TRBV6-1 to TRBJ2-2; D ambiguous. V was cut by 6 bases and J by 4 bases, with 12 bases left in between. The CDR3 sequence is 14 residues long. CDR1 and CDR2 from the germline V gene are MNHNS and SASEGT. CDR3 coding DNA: TGTGCCAGCAGCCCGAGGCGGACCACCGGGGAGCTGTTTTTT. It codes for CASSPRRTTGELFF.

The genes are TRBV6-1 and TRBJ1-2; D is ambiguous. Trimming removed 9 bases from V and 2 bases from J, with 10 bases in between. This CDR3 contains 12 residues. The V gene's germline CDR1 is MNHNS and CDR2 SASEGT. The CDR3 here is CASLADNYGYTF. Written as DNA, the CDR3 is TGTGCCAGTTTGGCAGACAACTATGGCTACACCTTC.

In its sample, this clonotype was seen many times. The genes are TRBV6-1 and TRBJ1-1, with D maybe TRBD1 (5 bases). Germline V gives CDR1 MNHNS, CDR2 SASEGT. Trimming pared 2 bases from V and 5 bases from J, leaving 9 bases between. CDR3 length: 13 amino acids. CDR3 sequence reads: CASSEWGGTEAFF. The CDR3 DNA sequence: TGTGCCAGCAGTGAATGGGGGGGAACTGAAGCTTTCTTT.

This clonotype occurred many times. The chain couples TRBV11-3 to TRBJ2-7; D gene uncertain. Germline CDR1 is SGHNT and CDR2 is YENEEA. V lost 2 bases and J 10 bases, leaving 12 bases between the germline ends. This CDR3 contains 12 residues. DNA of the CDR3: TGTGCCAGCAGCTTATTTCTGCAGCGTCAGTACTTC. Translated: CASSLFLQRQYF. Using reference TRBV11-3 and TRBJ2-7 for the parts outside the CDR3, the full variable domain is EAGVVQSPRYKIIEKKQPVAFWCNPISGHNTLYWYLQNLGQGPELLIRYENEEAVDDSQLPKDRFSAERLKGVDSTLKIQPAELGDSAVYLCASSLFLQRQYFGPGTRLTVT.

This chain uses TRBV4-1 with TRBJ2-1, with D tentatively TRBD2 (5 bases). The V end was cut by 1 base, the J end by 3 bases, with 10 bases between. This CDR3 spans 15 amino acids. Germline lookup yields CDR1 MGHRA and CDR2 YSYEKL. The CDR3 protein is CASSQGETNYNEQFF. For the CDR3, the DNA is TGCGCCAGCAGCCAAGGGGAGACTAACTACAATGAGCAGTTCTTC.

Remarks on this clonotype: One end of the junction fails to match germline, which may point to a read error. The DNA for the CDR3 is TGCAGTGCGAGAGGCGGGGGGGCATGGGAGACCCAGTACTTC. As protein: CSARGGGAWETQYF. This chain uses TRBV20-1 with TRBJ2-5, with 9 bases matching TRBD2. CDR1 DFQATT and CDR2 SNEGSKA come from the germline V gene (reference sequence). The CDR3 consists of 14 residues.

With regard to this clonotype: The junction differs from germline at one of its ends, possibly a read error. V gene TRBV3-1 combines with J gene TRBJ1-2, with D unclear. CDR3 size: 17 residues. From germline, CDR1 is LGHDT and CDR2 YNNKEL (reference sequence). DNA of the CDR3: TGTGACAGCAGCCAAGACATCTCTAAGAGCTCTCCGGGTGGCTACACCTTC. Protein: CDSSQDISKSSPGGYTF. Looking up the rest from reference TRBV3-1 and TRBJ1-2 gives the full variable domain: DTAVSQTPKYLVTQMGNDKSIKCEQNLGHDTMYWYKQDSKKFLKIMFSYNNKELIINETVPNRFSPKSPDKAHLNLHINSLELGDSAVYFCDSSQDISKSSPGGYTFGSGTRLTVV.

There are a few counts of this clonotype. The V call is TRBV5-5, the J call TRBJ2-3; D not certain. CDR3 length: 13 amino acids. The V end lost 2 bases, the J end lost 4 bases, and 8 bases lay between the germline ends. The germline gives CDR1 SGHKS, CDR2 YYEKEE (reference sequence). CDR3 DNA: TGTGCCAGCAGCTTTGGATATTCAGATACGCAGTATTTT. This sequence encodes CASSFGYSDTQYF.

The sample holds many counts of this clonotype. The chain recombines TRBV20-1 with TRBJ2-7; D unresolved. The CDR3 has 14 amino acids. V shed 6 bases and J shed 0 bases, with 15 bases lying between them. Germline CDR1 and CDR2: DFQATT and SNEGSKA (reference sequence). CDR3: CSATAGPSSYEQYF. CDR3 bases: TGCAGTGCCACCGCCGGGCCCAGCTCCTACGAGCAGTACTTC.

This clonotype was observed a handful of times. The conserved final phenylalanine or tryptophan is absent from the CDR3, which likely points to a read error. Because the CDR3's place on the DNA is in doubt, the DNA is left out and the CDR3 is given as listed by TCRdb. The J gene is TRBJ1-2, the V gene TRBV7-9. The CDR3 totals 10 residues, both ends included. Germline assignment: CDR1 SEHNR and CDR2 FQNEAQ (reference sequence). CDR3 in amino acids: CASSGEVITA.

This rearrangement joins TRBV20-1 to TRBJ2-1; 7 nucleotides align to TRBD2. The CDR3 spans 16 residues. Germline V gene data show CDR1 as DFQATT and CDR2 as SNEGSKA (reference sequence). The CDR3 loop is CSQLAPRAGLGNEQFF. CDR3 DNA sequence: TGCAGCCAACTCGCCCCGAGAGCGGGGTTGGGGAATGAGCAGTTCTTC.

DNA for the CDR3: TGTGCCAGTACCGCCCCCCCCGGTGGGCTCCGGGAAAAACTGTTTTTT. Protein: CASTAPPGGLREKLFF. This chain joins TRBV19 and TRBJ1-4; no definite D call. CDR3 length equals 16 residues. CDR1 and CDR2 (germline): LNHDA, SQIVND (reference sequence). V lost 7 bases and J 8 bases, leaving 23 bases between the germline ends. Based on the CDR3 plus reference TRBV19 and TRBJ1-4, the full variable domain is DGGITQSPKYLFRKEGQNVTLSCEQNLNHDAMYWYRQDPGQGLRLIYYSQIVNDFQKGDIAEGYSVSREKKESFPLTVTSAQKNPTAFYLCASTAPPGGLREKLFFGSGTQLSVL.

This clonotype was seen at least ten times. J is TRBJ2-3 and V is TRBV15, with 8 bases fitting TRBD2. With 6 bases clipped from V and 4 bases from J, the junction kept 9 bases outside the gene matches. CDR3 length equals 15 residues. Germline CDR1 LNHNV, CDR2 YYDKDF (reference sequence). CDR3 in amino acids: CATRPGGVASDTQYF. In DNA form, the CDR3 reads TGTGCCACCAGGCCCGGGGGGGTAGCGTCAGATACGCAGTATTTT.

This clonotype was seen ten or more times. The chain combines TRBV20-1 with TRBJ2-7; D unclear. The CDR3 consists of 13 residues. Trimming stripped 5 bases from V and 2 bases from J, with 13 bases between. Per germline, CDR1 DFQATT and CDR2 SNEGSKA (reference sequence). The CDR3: CSADSGMAYEQYF. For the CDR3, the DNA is TGCAGTGCTGATAGTGGGATGGCCTACGAGCAGTACTTC.